A selection of T cell receptor beta chains follows, all from one sample in a study of blood T cell repertoires in COVID-19. Assay: immunoSEQ multiplex PCR; the TCRdb copy retains only in-frame clones and omits some. The data hold 350,000 or so clones, with around 90% observed a single time. The sequencing input was peripheral blood. Every receptor here comes from a woman aged 55-75 years with COVID-19, enrolled during active disease. CDR3s include the opening cysteine and the closing phenylalanine or tryptophan. The order of the fields is D gene, clone size, V gene, CDR3 length, J gene, CDR3 protein, CDR3 DNA. D genes are given only for firm matches. Some rows mark clone size as missing; the rest say once, few, many or name a class of expanded clone.

d_call: .; clone_size: once; v_call: TRBV7-9; cdr3_length: 14; j_call: TRBJ2-3; cdr3_aa: CASRPPVRVDTQYF; cdr3_nt: TGTGCCAGCAGGCCACCGGTTCGGGTAGATACGCAGTATTTT
d_call: .; clone_size: .; v_call: TRBV29-1; cdr3_length: 15; j_call: TRBJ1-2; cdr3_aa: CSVEETAPQAYGYTF; cdr3_nt: TGCAGCGTTGAAGAGACCGCCCCCCAGGCTTATGGCTACACCTTC
d_call: .; clone_size: .; v_call: TRBV7-3; cdr3_length: 16; j_call: TRBJ2-1; cdr3_aa: CASSFRGAGNYNEQFF; cdr3_nt: TGTGCCAGCAGCTTCCGAGGGGCGGGGAACTACAATGAGCAGTTCTTC
d_call: TRBD1; clone_size: .; v_call: TRBV7-6; cdr3_length: 16; j_call: TRBJ1-6; cdr3_aa: CASSLQGALYNSPLHF; cdr3_nt: TGTGCCAGCAGCCTCCAGGGGGCCTTGTATAATTCACCCCTCCACTTT
d_call: TRBD2; clone_size: .; v_call: TRBV7-2; cdr3_length: 16; j_call: TRBJ2-5; cdr3_aa: CASSLGLAATQETQYF; cdr3_nt: TGTGCCAGCAGCTTAGGCCTAGCGGCCACCCAAGAGACCCAGTACTTC
d_call: .; clone_size: .; v_call: TRBV30; cdr3_length: 15; j_call: TRBJ2-7; cdr3_aa: CAWRTVGRGTYEQYF; cdr3_nt: TGTGCCTGGAGGACTGTGGGCAGGGGCACCTACGAGCAGTACTTC
d_call: TRBD1; clone_size: .; v_call: TRBV29-1; cdr3_length: 13; j_call: TRBJ1-2; cdr3_aa: CSVGTGSYYGYTF; cdr3_nt: TGCAGCGTTGGGACAGGGAGTTACTATGGCTACACCTTC
d_call: .; clone_size: .; v_call: TRBV9; cdr3_length: 17; j_call: TRBJ2-3; cdr3_aa: CASSVVGGGPKKDTQYF; cdr3_nt: TGTGCCAGCAGCGTAGTTGGCGGGGGCCCAAAGAAAGATACGCAGTATTTT
d_call: .; clone_size: .; v_call: TRBV19; cdr3_length: 16; j_call: TRBJ1-4; cdr3_aa: CASSRPGGRGNEKLFF; cdr3_nt: TGTGCCAGTAGCCGGCCGGGGGGCAGAGGTAATGAAAAACTGTTTTTT
d_call: .; clone_size: .; v_call: TRBV18; cdr3_length: 14; j_call: TRBJ1-2; cdr3_aa: CASSQTYPGDGYTF; cdr3_nt: TGTGCCAGCTCACAGACCTACCCGGGGGATGGCTACACCTTC
d_call: TRBD2; clone_size: .; v_call: TRBV18; cdr3_length: 16; j_call: TRBJ2-3; cdr3_aa: CASSDRLAGGMDTQYF; cdr3_nt: TGTGCCAGCTCAGATCGACTAGCGGGGGGGATGGATACGCAGTATTTT
d_call: TRBD1; clone_size: .; v_call: TRBV4-1; cdr3_length: 16; j_call: TRBJ1-6; cdr3_aa: CASSQIGQGAQSPLHF; cdr3_nt: TGCGCCAGCAGCCAGATAGGACAGGGGGCACAATCACCCCTCCACTTT
d_call: TRBD1; clone_size: .; v_call: TRBV18; cdr3_length: 15; j_call: TRBJ1-2; cdr3_aa: CASSPSTGGFYGYTF; cdr3_nt: TGTGCCAGCTCACCATCGACAGGGGGGTTCTATGGCTACACCTTC
d_call: TRBD1; clone_size: .; v_call: TRBV29-1; cdr3_length: 19; j_call: TRBJ2-3; cdr3_aa: CSVPTETGSPTRPTDTQYF; cdr3_nt: TGCAGCGTACCCACCGAGACAGGGAGTCCTACGAGGCCCACAGATACGCAGTATTTT
d_call: TRBD1; clone_size: .; v_call: TRBV4-2; cdr3_length: 17; j_call: TRBJ1-1; cdr3_aa: CASSHARTGMMGTEAFF; cdr3_nt: TGTGCCAGCAGCCATGCGAGGACAGGGATGATGGGCACTGAAGCTTTCTTT
d_call: .; clone_size: few; v_call: TRBV7-9; cdr3_length: 15; j_call: TRBJ1-1; cdr3_aa: CASSLYGRESTEAFF; cdr3_nt: TGTGCCAGCAGCTTATATGGTCGGGAGAGCACTGAAGCTTTCTTT
d_call: .; clone_size: .; v_call: TRBV27; cdr3_length: 13; j_call: TRBJ2-5; cdr3_aa: CASSSRRSETQYF; cdr3_nt: TGTGCCAGCAGTTCTAGACGGTCAGAGACCCAGTACTTC
d_call: TRBD2; clone_size: once; v_call: TRBV18; cdr3_length: 15; j_call: TRBJ2-3; cdr3_aa: CASSPSASGTDTQYF; cdr3_nt: TGTGCCAGCTCACCGTCGGCTAGCGGGACAGATACGCAGTATTTT
d_call: TRBD1; clone_size: .; v_call: TRBV4-1; cdr3_length: 16; j_call: TRBJ1-5; cdr3_aa: CASSQTGTAINQPQHF; cdr3_nt: TGCGCCAGCAGCCAGACCGGGACAGCAATCAATCAGCCCCAGCATTTT
d_call: .; clone_size: .; v_call: TRBV2; cdr3_length: 12; j_call: TRBJ1-2; cdr3_aa: CASDSYNYGYTF; cdr3_nt: TGTGCCAGCGATAGTTATAACTATGGCTACACCTTC
d_call: TRBD2; clone_size: .; v_call: TRBV19; cdr3_length: 14; j_call: TRBJ2-4; cdr3_aa: CASSLSGVRDIQYF; cdr3_nt: TGTGCCAGTAGTTTAAGCGGGGTTCGGGACATTCAGTACTTC
d_call: TRBD1; clone_size: once; v_call: TRBV19; cdr3_length: 18; j_call: TRBJ1-1; cdr3_aa: CASSIIEGAALRNTEAFF; cdr3_nt: TGTGCCAGTAGTATCATCGAGGGGGCTGCCTTACGGAACACTGAAGCTTTCTTT
d_call: .; clone_size: .; v_call: TRBV6-1; cdr3_length: 13; j_call: TRBJ1-4; cdr3_aa: CASSEAFNEKLFF; cdr3_nt: TGTGCCAGCAGTGAGGCATTTAATGAAAAACTGTTTTTT
d_call: .; clone_size: .; v_call: TRBV19; cdr3_length: 14; j_call: TRBJ1-2; cdr3_aa: CASSTLGRDYGYTF; cdr3_nt: TGTGCCAGTAGTACCTTAGGCCGGGACTATGGCTACACCTTC
d_call: .; clone_size: .; v_call: TRBV6-2/TRBV6-3; cdr3_length: 13; j_call: TRBJ1-5; cdr3_aa: CASSYRGTQPQHF; cdr3_nt: TGTGCCAGCAGTTACAGGGGGACTCAGCCCCAGCATTTT
d_call: TRBD1; clone_size: few; v_call: TRBV5-1; cdr3_length: 14; j_call: TRBJ2-7; cdr3_aa: CASSLGTGGYEQYF; cdr3_nt: TGCGCCAGCAGCTTGGGGACAGGGGGCTACGAGCAGTACTTC
d_call: TRBD1; clone_size: few; v_call: TRBV3-1/TRBV3-2; cdr3_length: 15; j_call: TRBJ1-1; cdr3_aa: CASSPKQGRSAEAFF; cdr3_nt: TGTGCCAGCAGCCCTAAACAGGGGCGGAGTGCTGAAGCTTTCTTT
d_call: .; clone_size: .; v_call: TRBV28; cdr3_length: 12; j_call: TRBJ2-5; cdr3_aa: CATSSYGETQYF; cdr3_nt: TGTGCCACCTCCTCTTACGGGGAGACCCAGTACTTC
d_call: .; clone_size: .; v_call: TRBV7-3; cdr3_length: 13; j_call: TRBJ1-1; cdr3_aa: CASSAEMNTEAFF; cdr3_nt: TGTGCCAGCAGCGCGGAGATGAACACTGAAGCTTTCTTT
d_call: .; clone_size: once; v_call: TRBV6-5; cdr3_length: 15; j_call: TRBJ1-2; cdr3_aa: CASSKGAAPNYGYTF; cdr3_nt: TGTGCCAGCAGTAAGGGAGCGGCACCGAACTATGGCTACACCTTC
d_call: .; clone_size: .; v_call: TRBV19; cdr3_length: 14; j_call: TRBJ2-3; cdr3_aa: CASADSHGTDTQYF; cdr3_nt: TGTGCCAGTGCGGACAGCCACGGCACAGATACGCAGTATTTT
d_call: TRBD1; clone_size: .; v_call: TRBV5-1; cdr3_length: 15; j_call: TRBJ1-6; cdr3_aa: CASSLDGQGNSPLHF; cdr3_nt: TGCGCCAGCAGCTTGGACGGACAGGGAAATTCACCCCTCCACTTT
d_call: TRBD2; clone_size: once; v_call: TRBV19; cdr3_length: 15; j_call: TRBJ2-3; cdr3_aa: CASRELAGGRDTQYF; cdr3_nt: TGTGCCAGTAGGGAACTAGCGGGGGGGCGAGATACGCAGTATTTT
d_call: .; clone_size: .; v_call: TRBV19; cdr3_length: 16; j_call: TRBJ2-7; cdr3_aa: CASSMKARWGVYEQYF; cdr3_nt: TGTGCCAGTAGTATGAAGGCCCGATGGGGGGTCTACGAGCAGTACTTC
d_call: .; clone_size: few; v_call: TRBV19; cdr3_length: 13; j_call: TRBJ1-2; cdr3_aa: CASSMIRGDGYTF; cdr3_nt: TGTGCCAGTAGTATGATCAGGGGAGATGGCTACACCTTC
d_call: TRBD1; clone_size: few; v_call: TRBV11-3; cdr3_length: 15; j_call: TRBJ1-1; cdr3_aa: CASSSGQGMNTEAFF; cdr3_nt: TGTGCCAGCAGCTCAGGACAGGGGATGAACACTGAAGCTTTCTTT
d_call: TRBD1; clone_size: .; v_call: TRBV27; cdr3_length: 15; j_call: TRBJ2-5; cdr3_aa: CASSPRGLWGETQYF; cdr3_nt: TGTGCCAGCAGTCCCAGGGGGCTATGGGGAGAGACCCAGTACTTC
d_call: .; clone_size: .; v_call: TRBV11-3; cdr3_length: 15; j_call: TRBJ2-2; cdr3_aa: CASSGSSPVAGELFF; cdr3_nt: TGTGCCAGCAGTGGTAGTTCACCCGTTGCCGGGGAGCTGTTTTTT
d_call: .; clone_size: .; v_call: TRBV11-1; cdr3_length: 16; j_call: TRBJ2-3; cdr3_aa: CASSLQAGASTDTQYF; cdr3_nt: TGTGCCAGCAGCTTACAGGCGGGGGCCAGCACAGATACGCAGTATTTT
d_call: TRBD1; clone_size: once; v_call: TRBV11-2; cdr3_length: 14; j_call: TRBJ1-6; cdr3_aa: CASSPGQGWAPLHF; cdr3_nt: TGTGCCAGCAGCCCCGGACAGGGATGGGCTCCCCTCCACTTT
d_call: TRBD1; clone_size: .; v_call: TRBV5-4; cdr3_length: 14; j_call: TRBJ2-3; cdr3_aa: CASSVRTGTDTQYF; cdr3_nt: TGTGCCAGCAGCGTTAGGACAGGTACAGATACGCAGTATTTT
d_call: TRBD1; clone_size: .; v_call: TRBV5-1; cdr3_length: 17; j_call: TRBJ1-1; cdr3_aa: CASSLLPSRGPNTEAFF; cdr3_nt: TGCGCCAGCAGCTTGCTCCCTTCTAGGGGGCCGAACACTGAAGCTTTCTTT
d_call: .; clone_size: once; v_call: TRBV6-2/TRBV6-3; cdr3_length: 13; j_call: TRBJ1-2; cdr3_aa: CASSSGRGWRYTF; cdr3_nt: TGTGCCAGCAGTTCAGGCAGGGGTTGGCGCTACACCTTC
d_call: TRBD1; clone_size: .; v_call: TRBV7-3; cdr3_length: 14; j_call: TRBJ1-1; cdr3_aa: CASSLDRGATEAFF; cdr3_nt: TGTGCCAGCAGCTTGGACAGGGGCGCCACTGAAGCTTTCTTT
d_call: .; clone_size: .; v_call: TRBV4-1; cdr3_length: 14; j_call: TRBJ1-2; cdr3_aa: CASSQFAGDYGYTF; cdr3_nt: TGCGCCAGCAGCCAGTTTGCGGGGGACTATGGCTACACCTTC
d_call: TRBD1; clone_size: .; v_call: TRBV7-9; cdr3_length: 16; j_call: TRBJ1-2; cdr3_aa: CASSLAATGDSYGYTF; cdr3_nt: TGTGCCAGCAGCTTAGCCGCGACAGGGGACTCCTATGGCTACACCTTC
d_call: TRBD2; clone_size: .; v_call: TRBV7-2; cdr3_length: 15; j_call: TRBJ2-1; cdr3_aa: CASSLWGGSYNEQFF; cdr3_nt: TGTGCCAGCAGCTTATGGGGGGGCTCCTACAATGAGCAGTTCTTC
d_call: .; clone_size: .; v_call: TRBV12-3/TRBV12-4; cdr3_length: 13; j_call: TRBJ1-2; cdr3_aa: CASSLQGGYGYTF; cdr3_nt: TGTGCCAGCAGTCTACAGGGCGGCTATGGCTACACCTTC
d_call: .; clone_size: .; v_call: TRBV2; cdr3_length: 14; j_call: TRBJ1-4; cdr3_aa: CASSELVTNEKLFF; cdr3_nt: TGTGCCAGCAGTGAACTGGTTACAAATGAAAAACTGTTTTTT
d_call: .; clone_size: .; v_call: TRBV11-1; cdr3_length: 15; j_call: TRBJ1-4; cdr3_aa: CASSSMTDLNEKLFF; cdr3_nt: TGTGCCAGCAGCTCCATGACAGACCTAAATGAAAAACTGTTTTTT
d_call: .; clone_size: .; v_call: TRBV5-1; cdr3_length: 11; j_call: TRBJ2-7; cdr3_aa: CASSSTYEQYF; cdr3_nt: TGCGCCAGCAGCTCCACCTACGAGCAGTACTTC
d_call: .; clone_size: .; v_call: TRBV5-6; cdr3_length: 16; j_call: TRBJ2-1; cdr3_aa: CASSLFGQNIYNEQFF; cdr3_nt: TGTGCCAGCAGCTTGTTCGGACAGAATATTTACAATGAGCAGTTCTTC
d_call: .; clone_size: .; v_call: TRBV19; cdr3_length: 14; j_call: TRBJ1-5; cdr3_aa: CASSISRAYQPQHF; cdr3_nt: TGTGCCAGTAGTATATCCAGGGCTTATCAGCCCCAGCATTTT